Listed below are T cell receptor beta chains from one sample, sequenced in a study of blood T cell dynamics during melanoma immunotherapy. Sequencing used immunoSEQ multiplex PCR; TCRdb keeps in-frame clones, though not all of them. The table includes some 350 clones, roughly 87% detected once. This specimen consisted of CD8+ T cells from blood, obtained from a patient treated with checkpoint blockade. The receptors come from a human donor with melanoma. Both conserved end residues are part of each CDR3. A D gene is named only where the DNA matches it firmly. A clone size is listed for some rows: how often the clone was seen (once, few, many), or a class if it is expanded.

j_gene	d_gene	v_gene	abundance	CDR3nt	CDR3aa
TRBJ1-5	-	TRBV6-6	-	TGTGCCAGCAGCCATCCGGGAGCTCAGCCCCAGCATTTT	CASSHPGAQPQHF
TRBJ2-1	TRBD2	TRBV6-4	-	TGTGCCAGCAGTGACTCTACTAGCGGGAGTAGGGAGCAGTTCTTC	CASSDSTSGSREQFF
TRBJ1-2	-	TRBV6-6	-	TGTGCCAGCAGTCCAGACGTTGTAAGCTACACCTTC	CASSPDVVSYTF
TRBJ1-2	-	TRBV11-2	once	TGTGCCAGCAGCCATGGCGGACAGTCTTATCGCTACACCTTC	CASSHGGQSYRYTF
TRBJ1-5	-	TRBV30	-	TGTGCCTGGAGTGTAGGGGGGCAGATTCAGCCCCAGCATTTT	CAWSVGGQIQPQHF
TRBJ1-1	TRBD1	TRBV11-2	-	TGTGCCAGCAGCTTAGCGGGACAGGGCGGGAACACTGAAGCTTTCTTT	CASSLAGQGGNTEAFF
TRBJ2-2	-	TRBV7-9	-	TGTGCCAGCAGCTTAGCTCCCGAAGGGGAGCTGTTTTTT	CASSLAPEGELFF
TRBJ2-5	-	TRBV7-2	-	TGTGCCAGCAGCTTAGATTTGGTCAGTACAGAGACCCAGTACTTC	CASSLDLVSTETQYF
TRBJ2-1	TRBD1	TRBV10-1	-	TGCGCCAGCAGTGAGGCGCAGGGGGCTAACTACAATGAGCAGTTCTTC	CASSEAQGANYNEQFF
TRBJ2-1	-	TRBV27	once	TGTGCCAGCAGTTTACGGGGGTCCAGCTCCTACAATGAGCAGTTCTTC	CASSLRGSSSYNEQFF
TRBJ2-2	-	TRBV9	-	TGTGCCGGCAGCGGTCGGAGGGGGGAGCTGTTTTTT	CAGSGRRGELFF
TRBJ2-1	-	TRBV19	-	TGTGCCAGTAGTATAGGACTACTCAGGGAGCAGTTCTTC	CASSIGLLREQFF
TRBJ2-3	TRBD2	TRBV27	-	TGTGCCAGCAGATATAGAGGTAGCGGGGCAGATACGCAGTATTTT	CASRYRGSGADTQYF
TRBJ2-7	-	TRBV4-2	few	TGTGCCAGCAGCCAACAAAAGACAGGAACCTACGAGCAGTACTTC	CASSQQKTGTYEQYF
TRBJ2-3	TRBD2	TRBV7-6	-	TGTGCCAGCAGCACTAGCGGGGGGTCGTCGGATACGCAGTATTTT	CASSTSGGSSDTQYF
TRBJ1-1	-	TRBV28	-	TGTGCCAGCAGTTTTACAGGCCTCAAAGCTTTCTTT	CASSFTGLKAFF
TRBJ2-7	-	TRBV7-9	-	TGTGCCAGCAGCTTAGACGGGACAACTACCTACGAGCAGTACTTC	CASSLDGTTTYEQYF
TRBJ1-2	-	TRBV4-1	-	TGCGCCAGCAGGCCCGAACAAGGGGCGAACTATGGCTACACCTTC	CASRPEQGANYGYTF
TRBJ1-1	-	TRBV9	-	TGTGCCAGCAGCCCCGGAGGAGGGGAACGGCGGGAGGTTACTGAAGCTTTCTTT	CASSPGGGERREVTEAFF
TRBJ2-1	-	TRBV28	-	TGTGCCAGCAGGAACCCACGGACTTCTTACAATGAGCAGTTCTTC	CASRNPRTSYNEQFF